The text below deals with one T cell receptor (beta chain). This clonotype was seen repeatedly, ten times or more. What antigen it recognizes has not been identified. There are no base qualities to consult, and no much larger clone falls within one base. These data come from a study of CD8+CD57+ T cells in acquired aplastic anemia (dated by TCRdb to 2016 to 2019). Regarding the complete study: DNA extracted from sorted CD4+ and CD8+ cells had a mean of around 3 ug, with a range of about 0.18 to 27.4 ug. Points the paper makes about the study in general: Around 30 CD8+ CDR3 sequences were shared between patients and controls but appeared highly expressed in patients and within their immunodominant clones. Patients and healthy controls showed no significant difference in CD8+ Simpson's diversity (P=0.060).

In the study, sorted CD4+ and CD8+ blood T cells from patients with severe aplastic anemia and from healthy subjects underwent deep sequencing of TCR repertoires. Ficoll-Paque density gradient centrifugation was used to isolate peripheral blood mononuclear cells. Before DNA was extracted, CD4+ and CD8+ T cells were sorted using either FACS or magnetic beads. Genomic DNA served as template for TCR beta VDJ combination and CDR3 sequence profiling. An Illumina HiSeq 2000 was used for TCR repertoire sequencing. On the study's bioinformatics: TRBV/TRBJ rearrangement plots, CDR3 size and DJ length profiles, and Simpson's diversity index were used to assess repertoires. Whichever DNA sequence was most abundant in the deep sequencing data was defined as the immunodominant clone. CDR3 amino acid sequences were checked for sharing between subjects and were compared against published repertoires and the VDJdb database. TCRdb itself trimmed the public reads at Q25 with fastp, ran MiXCR and retained productive beta chains. Every CDR3 protein is listed once, alongside the most common genes and DNA of its rows. The V and J calls were determined by TCRdb, not by the authors. The sample profile shows 250,000 to 350,000 distinct CDR3 sequences; approximately 56% of them were found once. The ten largest clones take up roughly 8% of the sample.

There are 14 amino acids in the CDR3, from cysteine to phenylalanine inclusive. The entry retains the CDR3 DNA only, 42 bases that are in frame from base 1. Trimming removed 2 bases from V and 5 bases from J, leaving 10 bases between the germline ends. The germline V gene (reference sequence) specifies LNHDA as CDR1 and SQIVND as CDR2. Here the chain combines TRBV19 and TRBJ1-5; matching of 5 bases hints at TRBD1 as the D gene. The receptor was isolated from a human donor with severe aplastic anemia or a healthy control (not recorded which). Sequenced: sorted CD4+, CD8+, or CD8+CD57+ T cells (not recorded which) from PBMCs. CDR3 reads: CASSISGIYQPQHF. The nucleotides read TGTGCCAGTAGTATATCAGGGATCTATCAGCCCCAGCATTTT.